These 10 T cell receptor beta chains share one sample of origin, sequenced in a study of T cells after yellow fever vaccination. TCRdb reprocessed the 5' RACE reads with MiXCR, giving one entry per CDR3 protein. The table shows approximately 580,000 distinct CDR3 sequences, with about a sixth occurring only once. The material was PBMCs, obtained about 5 days after the first yellow fever vaccination. Receptors were obtained from a man between 18 and 29 years old who received the YFV17D yellow fever vaccine.

Of note for this clonotype: No conserved phenylalanine or tryptophan is present at the end of the CDR3, so a read error is the likely explanation. The DNA is left out, because the CDR3 cannot be placed on it with certainty; the CDR3 is given as TCRdb lists it. This chain connects TRBV2 to TRBJ2-5; TRBD2, the table's D call, was not compared with the DNA. In germline, CDR1 is SNHLY, CDR2 FYNNEI. Counting both end residues, the CDR3 totals 12 amino acids. The CDR3 region is CASSESGLAVRC.

The rearrangement links TRBV28 to TRBJ2-7; weak D call: TRBD1 (6 bases). The CDR3 has 14 amino acids. From germline, CDR1 is MDHEN and CDR2 SYDVKM. Between the trimmed V and J ends, which lost 5 bases and 5 bases, there was a span of 16 bases. CDR3 region: CASSTAGTQDEQYV. In DNA, the CDR3 is TGTGCCAGCAGTACAGCAGGGACACAGGACGAGCAGTACGTC.

This clonotype was observed a handful of times. The chain employs TRBV24-1 and TRBJ2-7; D is possibly TRBD2 (5 bases). The ends were cut back, 7 bases at V and 0 bases at J, with 18 bases in the middle. This CDR3 has 16 residues. CDR1 and CDR2 from the germline V gene are KGHDR and SFDVKD. The CDR3 reads CATRHPRRTSSYEQYF. Here the CDR3 DNA reads TGTGCCACCAGACACCCCAGGAGGACTTCCTCCTACGAGCAGTACTTC.

This clonotype was observed a handful of times. This chain's CDR3 is CASSLGTGVAETQYF. The CDR3, as DNA: TGTGCCAGCAGCTTGGGGACAGGGGTTGCAGAGACCCAGTACTTC. The V call is TRBV7-8, the J call TRBJ2-5, with 10 positions matching TRBD1. After removal of 3 bases from V and 4 bases from J, the junction contained 5 bases not matched to a gene. This CDR3 region has 15 residues. In germline, CDR1 is SGHVS, CDR2 FQNEAQ.

The rearrangement links TRBV19 to TRBJ2-7; D not certain. This CDR3 is 14 amino acids long. V lost 4 bases and J 0 bases, leaving 10 bases between the germline ends. Germline CDR1 reads LNHDA; CDR2 reads SQIVND (reference sequence). The CDR3, as DNA: TGTGCCAGTAGTAAACTACAGAGCTCCTACGAGCAGTACTTC. This gives the protein CASSKLQSSYEQYF.

This clonotype was seen a handful of times. V gene TRBV5-1 combines with J gene TRBJ2-7; TRBD1 might be the D (6 bases). The V end was cut by 5 bases, the J end by 3 bases, with 15 bases between. CDR1 is SGHRS and CDR2 is YFSETQ in the germline V gene. This CDR3 has 14 residues. Here the CDR3 reads CASREQGRFYEQYF. For the CDR3, the DNA is TGCGCCAGCAGGGAACAGGGCCGATTCTACGAGCAGTACTTC.

The sample holds many counts of this clonotype. The rearrangement uses TRBV7-9 and TRBJ1-6; no definite D call. Germline CDR1 is SEHNR and CDR2 is FQNEAQ (reference sequence). Trimming took 0 bases from V and 6 from J, leaving 6 bases between them. The CDR3 is 14 amino acids. In nucleotides, the CDR3 is TGTGCCAGCAGCTTAGCGCAGATTAATTCACCCCTCCACTTT. Translation gives CASSLAQINSPLHF.

This clonotype appeared a few times. The V gene is TRBV6-5, the J gene TRBJ2-3, with 9 bases identical to TRBD1. The length of the CDR3 is 16 residues. J gave up 3 bases and V 4 bases, and 8 bases lay outside the gene matches. Germline lookup yields CDR1 MNHEY and CDR2 SVGAGI. The CDR3 nucleotides read TGTGCCAGCAGTTCGACAGGGGGTCGGGCGACAGATACGCAGTATTTT. Its translation is CASSSTGGRATDTQYF.

CDR3 loop: CSARDLGQGGNSPLHF. CDR3 nucleotides: TGCAGTGCTAGAGATTTGGGGCAGGGCGGTAATTCACCCCTCCACTTT. This chain connects TRBV20-1 to TRBJ1-6; D might be TRBD1 (5 bases). This CDR3 contains 16 residues. CDR1 DFQATT and CDR2 SNEGSKA come from the germline V gene (reference sequence). V was shortened by 0 bases and J by 6 bases, with 15 bases between the two germline ends.

This clonotype came up a few times. The chain carries TRBV9 and TRBJ2-5; possibly TRBD1 for D (6 bases). The CDR3 has 15 amino acids. The germline V gene encodes CDR1 SGDLS and CDR2 YYNGEE. V lost 4 bases and J 1 base, leaving 14 bases between the germline ends. CDR3 nucleotide sequence: TGTGCCAGCAGCAGGGGGACCTCTTCCCAAGAGACCCAGTACTTC. Protein product: CASSRGTSSQETQYF.